Listed below are T cell receptor beta chains from one sample, sequenced in a study of CD8+CD57+ T cells in acquired aplastic anemia. One entry per CDR3 protein, called by TCRdb with MiXCR from the reads. The profile covers some 410,000 distinct CDR3 sequences, with around 68% appearing a single time and approximately 4% taken by the ten largest. The sample comprised sorted CD4+, CD8+, or CD8+CD57+ T cells (not recorded which) from PBMCs. The source of these receptors is a human donor in good health, serving as a control. CDR3s include the opening cysteine and the closing phenylalanine or tryptophan. D genes are given only for firm matches. Size values are once, few and many counts, or a class for expanded clones, and some rows have none.

cdr3_aa: CASSVQGAANTEAFF; cdr3_nt: TGCGCCAGCAGCGTACAGGGGGCCGCTAACACTGAAGCTTTCTTT; j_call: TRBJ1-1; cdr3_length: 15; d_call: TRBD1; v_call: TRBV5-1; clone_size: NA
cdr3_aa: CASSFGNTGQGNYGYTF; cdr3_nt: TGTGCCAGCAGCTTTGGGAATACGGGACAGGGGAACTATGGCTACACCTTC; j_call: TRBJ1-2; cdr3_length: 17; d_call: TRBD1; v_call: TRBV7-9; clone_size: many
cdr3_aa: CASRKQAGNYGYTF; cdr3_nt: TGTGCCAGCAGGAAGCAGGCGGGTAACTATGGCTACACCTTC; j_call: TRBJ1-2; cdr3_length: 14; d_call: NA; v_call: TRBV2; clone_size: once
cdr3_aa: CASSMAGRGHQETQYF; cdr3_nt: TGTGCCAGCAGCATGGCTGGACGGGGACACCAAGAGACCCAGTACTTC; j_call: TRBJ2-5; cdr3_length: 16; d_call: NA; v_call: TRBV9; clone_size: few
cdr3_aa: CASRQFSEAFF; cdr3_nt: TGTGCCAGCAGACAGTTTTCTGAAGCTTTCTTT; j_call: TRBJ1-1; cdr3_length: 11; d_call: NA; v_call: TRBV6-5; clone_size: many
cdr3_aa: CASSFDMGETQYF; cdr3_nt: TGTGCCAGCAGCTTCGACATGGGCGAGACCCAGTACTTC; j_call: TRBJ2-5; cdr3_length: 13; d_call: NA; v_call: TRBV5-1; clone_size: NA
cdr3_aa: CAISEPDRHEAYTHCF; cdr3_nt: TGTGCCATCAGTGAGCCCGACAGACACGAGGCATACACCCACTGTTTT; j_call: TRBJ2-3; cdr3_length: 16; d_call: NA; v_call: TRBV10-3; clone_size: NA
cdr3_aa: CASSPPKTASYDQYF; cdr3_nt: TGTGCCAGCAGCCCTCCCAAGACTGCGTCCTACGACCAGTACTTC; j_call: TRBJ2-7; cdr3_length: 15; d_call: NA; v_call: TRBV7-2; clone_size: once
cdr3_aa: CASRFHRGLTDTQYF; cdr3_nt: TGTGCCAGCAGGTTCCACAGGGGGCTTACAGATACGCAGTATTTT; j_call: TRBJ2-3; cdr3_length: 15; d_call: TRBD1; v_call: TRBV9; clone_size: NA
cdr3_aa: CASSLEYQPQHF; cdr3_nt: TGTGCCAGCAGTTTAGAGTATCAGCCCCAGCATTTT; j_call: TRBJ1-5; cdr3_length: 12; d_call: NA; v_call: TRBV12-3/TRBV12-4; clone_size: NA
cdr3_aa: CASTAGVGTEYF; cdr3_nt: TGCGCCAGCACCGCGGGGGTCGGCACAGAGTACTTC; j_call: TRBJ2-7; cdr3_length: 12; d_call: TRBD2; v_call: TRBV5-1; clone_size: NA
cdr3_aa: CAIDGPGNDQTF; cdr3_nt: TGTGCCATCGACGGGCCGGGGAATGACCAGACCTTC; j_call: TRBJ2-1; cdr3_length: 12; d_call: NA; v_call: TRBV2; clone_size: NA
cdr3_aa: CASSQESGGETQYF; cdr3_nt: TGTGCCAGCAGCCAGGAAAGCGGTGGGGAGACCCAGTACTTC; j_call: TRBJ2-5; cdr3_length: 14; d_call: NA; v_call: TRBV11-2; clone_size: once
cdr3_aa: CASSSGYGNAEAFF; cdr3_nt: TGTGCCAGCAGCTCCGGATACGGGAACGCTGAAGCTTTCTTT; j_call: TRBJ1-1; cdr3_length: 14; d_call: NA; v_call: TRBV11-2; clone_size: few
cdr3_aa: CASSKYMDNTEAYYF; cdr3_nt: TGTGCCAGCAGCAAATACATGGATAACACTGAAGCGTACTATTTT; j_call: TRBJ2-3; cdr3_length: 15; d_call: NA; v_call: TRBV7-2; clone_size: NA
cdr3_aa: CAISGSVAKNIQYF; cdr3_nt: TGTGCCATCAGTGGATCTGTAGCCAAAAACATTCAGTACTTC; j_call: TRBJ2-4; cdr3_length: 14; d_call: NA; v_call: TRBV12-3/TRBV12-4; clone_size: NA
cdr3_aa: CSASRGQGKLFF; cdr3_nt: TGCAGTGCTAGTAGGGGACAGGGAAAACTGTTTTTT; j_call: TRBJ1-4; cdr3_length: 12; d_call: TRBD1; v_call: TRBV20-1; clone_size: NA
cdr3_aa: CASSLARDPCPARF; cdr3_nt: TGTGCCAGCAGCCTAGCGCGAGATCCCTGCCCGGCCCGATTC; j_call: TRBJ2-7; cdr3_length: 14; d_call: NA; v_call: TRBV7-2; clone_size: once
cdr3_aa: CSVDTGGEQYF; cdr3_nt: TGCAGCGTTGATACAGGGGGGGAGCAGTACTTC; j_call: TRBJ2-7; cdr3_length: 11; d_call: TRBD1; v_call: TRBV29-1; clone_size: NA
cdr3_aa: CATSALRFGEGYTF; cdr3_nt: TGTGCCACCAGTGCTCTCCGTTTCGGTGAGGGCTACACCTTC; j_call: TRBJ1-2; cdr3_length: 14; d_call: NA; v_call: TRBV24-1; clone_size: NA
cdr3_aa: CASRARGQGNEKLFF; cdr3_nt: TGTGCCAGCAGAGCCCGGGGCCAGGGTAATGAAAAGCTGTTTTTT; j_call: TRBJ1-4; cdr3_length: 15; d_call: NA; v_call: TRBV6-1; clone_size: NA
cdr3_aa: CASSLAVGAGNTDTQYF; cdr3_nt: TGTGCCAGCAGCTTGGCTGTAGGAGCGGGGAACACAGATACGCAGTATTTT; j_call: TRBJ2-3; cdr3_length: 17; d_call: TRBD2; v_call: TRBV5-4; clone_size: many
cdr3_aa: CASSARGRASPLHF; cdr3_nt: TGTGCCAGCAGCGCGCGGGGGAGGGCTTCACCCCTCCACTTT; j_call: TRBJ1-6; cdr3_length: 14; d_call: NA; v_call: TRBV7-9; clone_size: NA
cdr3_aa: CASRGTGDYGYTF; cdr3_nt: TGTGCCAGCAGGGGGACAGGGGACTATGGCTACACCTTC; j_call: TRBJ1-2; cdr3_length: 13; d_call: TRBD1; v_call: TRBV6-2/TRBV6-3; clone_size: many
cdr3_aa: CSARVHGASYGYTF; cdr3_nt: TGCAGTGCTAGAGTGCACGGGGCTAGTTATGGCTACACCTTC; j_call: TRBJ1-2; cdr3_length: 14; d_call: NA; v_call: TRBV20-1; clone_size: NA
cdr3_aa: CATGGDRGGSQYF; cdr3_nt: TGTGCCACCGGAGGGGACCGTGGCGGTTCGCAGTATTTT; j_call: TRBJ2-3; cdr3_length: 13; d_call: NA; v_call: TRBV15; clone_size: few
cdr3_aa: CASSLSRGPSYVQYF; cdr3_nt: TGTGCCAGCAGCCTAAGCAGGGGTCCCTCCTACGTGCAGTACTTC; j_call: TRBJ2-7; cdr3_length: 15; d_call: NA; v_call: TRBV9; clone_size: NA
cdr3_aa: CASSFVSPTRNEKLFF; cdr3_nt: TGTGCCAGCAGCTTTGTTTCCCCAACAAGAAATGAAAAACTGTTTTTT; j_call: TRBJ1-4; cdr3_length: 16; d_call: NA; v_call: TRBV5-1; clone_size: NA
cdr3_aa: CASSNPKWGNTEAFF; cdr3_nt: TGTGCCAGCAGTAACCCAAAGTGGGGGAACACTGAAGCTTTCTTT; j_call: TRBJ1-1; cdr3_length: 15; d_call: NA; v_call: TRBV6-5; clone_size: many
cdr3_aa: CASNHAGVGNTIYF; cdr3_nt: TGTGCCAGCAACCACGCAGGGGTCGGAAACACCATATATTTT; j_call: TRBJ1-3; cdr3_length: 14; d_call: NA; v_call: TRBV12-3/TRBV12-4; clone_size: NA
cdr3_aa: CASAGRTDTQYF; cdr3_nt: TGCGCCAGCGCGGGCCGCACAGATACGCAGTATTTT; j_call: TRBJ2-3; cdr3_length: 12; d_call: NA; v_call: TRBV5-1; clone_size: few